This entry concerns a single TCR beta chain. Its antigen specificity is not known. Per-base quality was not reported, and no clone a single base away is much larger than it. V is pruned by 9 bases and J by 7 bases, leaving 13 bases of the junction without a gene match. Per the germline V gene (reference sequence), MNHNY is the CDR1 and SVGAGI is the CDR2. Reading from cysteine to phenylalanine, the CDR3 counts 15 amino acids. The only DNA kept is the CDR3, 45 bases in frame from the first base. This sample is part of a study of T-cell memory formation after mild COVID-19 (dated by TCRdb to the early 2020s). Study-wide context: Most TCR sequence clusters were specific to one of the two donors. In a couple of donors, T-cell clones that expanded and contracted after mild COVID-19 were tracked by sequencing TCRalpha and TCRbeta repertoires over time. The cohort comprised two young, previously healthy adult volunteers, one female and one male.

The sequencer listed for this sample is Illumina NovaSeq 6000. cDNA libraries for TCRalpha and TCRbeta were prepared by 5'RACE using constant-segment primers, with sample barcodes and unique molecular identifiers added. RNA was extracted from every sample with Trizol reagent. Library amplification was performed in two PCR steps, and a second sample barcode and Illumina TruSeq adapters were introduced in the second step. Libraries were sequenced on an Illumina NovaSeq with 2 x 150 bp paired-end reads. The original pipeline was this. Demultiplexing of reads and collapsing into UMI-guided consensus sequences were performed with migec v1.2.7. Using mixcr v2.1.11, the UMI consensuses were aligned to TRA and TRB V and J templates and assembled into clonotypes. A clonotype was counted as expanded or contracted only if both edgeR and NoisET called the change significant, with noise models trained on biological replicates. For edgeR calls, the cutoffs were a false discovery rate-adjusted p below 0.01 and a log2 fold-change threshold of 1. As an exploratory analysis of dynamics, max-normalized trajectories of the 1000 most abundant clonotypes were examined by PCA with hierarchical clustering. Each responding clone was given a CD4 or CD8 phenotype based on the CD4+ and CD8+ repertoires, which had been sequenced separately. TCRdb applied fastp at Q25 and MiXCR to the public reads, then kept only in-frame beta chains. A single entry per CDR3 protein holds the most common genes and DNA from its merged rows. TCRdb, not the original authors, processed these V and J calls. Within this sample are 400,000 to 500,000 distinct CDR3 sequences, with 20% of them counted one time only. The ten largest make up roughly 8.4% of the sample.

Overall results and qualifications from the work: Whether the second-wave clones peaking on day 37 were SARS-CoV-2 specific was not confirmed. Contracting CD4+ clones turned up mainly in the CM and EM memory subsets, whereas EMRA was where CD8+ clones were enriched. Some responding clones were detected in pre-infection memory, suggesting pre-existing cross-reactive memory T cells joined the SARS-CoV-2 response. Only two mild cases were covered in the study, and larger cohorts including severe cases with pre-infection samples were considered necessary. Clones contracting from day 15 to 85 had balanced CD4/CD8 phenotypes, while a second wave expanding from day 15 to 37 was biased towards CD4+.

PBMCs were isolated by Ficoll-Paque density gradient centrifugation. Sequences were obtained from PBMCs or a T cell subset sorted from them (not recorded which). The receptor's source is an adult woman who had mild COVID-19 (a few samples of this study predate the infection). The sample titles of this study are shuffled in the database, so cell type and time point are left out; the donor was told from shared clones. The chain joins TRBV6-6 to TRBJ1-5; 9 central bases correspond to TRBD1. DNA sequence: TGTGCCAGTTCGGGGGGGACAGGGATGAAACAGCCCCAGCATTTT. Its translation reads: CASSGGTGMKQPQHF.